Presented here are 5 T cell receptor beta chains from one specimen sequenced in a study of blood T cells in healthy people across ages. A sample-barcoded 5' primer and a J-beta primer mix were used in a second PCR of roughly 6 to 11 cycles. TCRdb re-analysed the 5' RACE reads in MiXCR, keeping a single row per CDR3 protein. This table has some 670,000 distinct CDR3 sequences, about 51% appearing once. The sample was blood. Receptor source: an elderly woman in good health.

The chain is built from TRBV12-3 or TRBV12-4 and TRBJ2-5; D perhaps matches TRBD2 (6 bases). This CDR3 region has 13 residues. Trimming left V 5 bases short and J 11 bases short, with 18 bases between. This CDR3 is CASSRLGGQKQYF. The CDR3 DNA follows: TGTGCCAGCAGTCGCCTGGGAGGACAAAAGCAGTACTTC.

The V and J genes are TRBV7-2 and TRBJ2-7; 12 nucleotides line up with TRBD2. Trimming took 10 bases from V and 2 from J; bases not matched to a gene: 9. CDR3 length equals 15 residues. Germline V CDR1 and CDR2: SGHTA, FQGNSA. CDR3 sequence reads: CATSRLAGVTYEQYF. As DNA, the CDR3 is TGTGCCACCTCGAGACTAGCGGGAGTTACCTACGAGCAGTACTTC.

The chain carries TRBV5-1 and TRBJ2-5, with 10 bases that match TRBD2. The CDR3 covers 15 residues. With V trimmed by 0 bases and J by 11 bases, 10 bases remained unmatched. CDR1 and CDR2 (germline): SGHRS, YFSETQ. The CDR3 region has the DNA TGCGCCAGCAGCTTGGAGGGACTAGCGCCCGATGAGCAGTACTTC. Translation gives CASSLEGLAPDEQYF.

J is TRBJ2-1 and V is TRBV12-3 or TRBV12-4; 8 nucleotides align to TRBD2. With 10 bases clipped from V and 6 bases from J, the junction kept 11 bases outside the gene matches. The length of the CDR3 is 14 residues. This chain's CDR3 is CAIHPGGTRNEQFF. As DNA, the CDR3 is TGTGCCATCCACCCGGGGGGGACACGCAATGAGCAGTTCTTC.

This clonotype was observed at least ten times. The rearrangement joins TRBV18 to TRBJ2-1; 11 bases are shared with TRBD2. The CDR3 runs to 19 residues. The J segment lost 3 bases and the V segment lost 4 bases, leaving 14 bases of the junction unmatched. Germline V gene sequence: CDR1 KGHSH, CDR2 LQKENI. This CDR3 is CASSLPWTGTSGYYNEQFF. CDR3 sequence (DNA): TGTGCCAGCTCACTACCCTGGACCGGGACTAGCGGTTACTACAATGAGCAGTTCTTC.